This T cell receptor (beta chain) was sequenced in a study of prognosis after radiotherapy for stage I lung cancer. This clonotype was picked up many times. Genomic DNA yielded TCR beta CDR3, amplified by two-round multiplex PCR. With primers specific to each TRBV and TRBJ gene, the first-round PCR was performed. TCRdb re-called the multiplex PCR reads with MiXCR, one entry per CDR3 protein. The data hold roughly 14,000 distinct CDR3 sequences, with 30% to 40% observed a single time. The CDR3 length is 13 residues. CDR1 and CDR2 from the germline V gene are SGHTA and FQGNSA. The V end was cut by 4 bases, the J end by 9 bases, with 15 bases between.

The source was PBMCs, collected before or after stereotactic body radiation therapy (not recorded which). The receptor was isolated from a donor aged 50 or older with non-small cell lung cancer. The chain carries TRBV7-2 and TRBJ2-5, with D perhaps assigned TRBD1 or TRBD2 (5 bases each). The CDR3: CASSSTGNGAQYF. As DNA, the CDR3 is TGTGCCAGCAGCTCCACAGGAAACGGGGCCCAGTACTTC. Combining the CDR3 with reference TRBV7-2 and TRBJ2-5 gives the whole variable domain GAGVSQSPSNKVTEKGKDVELRCDPISGHTALYWYRQSLGQGLEFLIYFQGNSAPDKSGLPSDRFSAERTGGSVSTLTIQRTQQEDSAVYLCASSSTGNGAQYFGPGTRLLVL.